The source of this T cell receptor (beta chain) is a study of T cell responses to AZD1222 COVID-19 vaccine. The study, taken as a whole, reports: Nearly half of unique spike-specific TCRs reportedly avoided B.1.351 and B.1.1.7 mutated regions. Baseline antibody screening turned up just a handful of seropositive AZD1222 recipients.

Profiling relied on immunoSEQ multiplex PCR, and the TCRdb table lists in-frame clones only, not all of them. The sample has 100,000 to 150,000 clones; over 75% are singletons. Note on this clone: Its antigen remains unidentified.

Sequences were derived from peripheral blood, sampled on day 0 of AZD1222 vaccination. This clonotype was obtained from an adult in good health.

CDR3 DNA sequence: TGTGCCAGCAGCGCCTCGGACGAACGAAGCGAGGGTTTCTTT. As protein: CASSASDERSEGFF. The chain links TRBV9 to TRBJ1-1; D is uncertain. This CDR3 is 14 amino acids long. CDR1 and CDR2 (germline): SGDLS, YYNGEE. Trimming removed 3 bases at V and 13 bases at J, with 22 bases between.